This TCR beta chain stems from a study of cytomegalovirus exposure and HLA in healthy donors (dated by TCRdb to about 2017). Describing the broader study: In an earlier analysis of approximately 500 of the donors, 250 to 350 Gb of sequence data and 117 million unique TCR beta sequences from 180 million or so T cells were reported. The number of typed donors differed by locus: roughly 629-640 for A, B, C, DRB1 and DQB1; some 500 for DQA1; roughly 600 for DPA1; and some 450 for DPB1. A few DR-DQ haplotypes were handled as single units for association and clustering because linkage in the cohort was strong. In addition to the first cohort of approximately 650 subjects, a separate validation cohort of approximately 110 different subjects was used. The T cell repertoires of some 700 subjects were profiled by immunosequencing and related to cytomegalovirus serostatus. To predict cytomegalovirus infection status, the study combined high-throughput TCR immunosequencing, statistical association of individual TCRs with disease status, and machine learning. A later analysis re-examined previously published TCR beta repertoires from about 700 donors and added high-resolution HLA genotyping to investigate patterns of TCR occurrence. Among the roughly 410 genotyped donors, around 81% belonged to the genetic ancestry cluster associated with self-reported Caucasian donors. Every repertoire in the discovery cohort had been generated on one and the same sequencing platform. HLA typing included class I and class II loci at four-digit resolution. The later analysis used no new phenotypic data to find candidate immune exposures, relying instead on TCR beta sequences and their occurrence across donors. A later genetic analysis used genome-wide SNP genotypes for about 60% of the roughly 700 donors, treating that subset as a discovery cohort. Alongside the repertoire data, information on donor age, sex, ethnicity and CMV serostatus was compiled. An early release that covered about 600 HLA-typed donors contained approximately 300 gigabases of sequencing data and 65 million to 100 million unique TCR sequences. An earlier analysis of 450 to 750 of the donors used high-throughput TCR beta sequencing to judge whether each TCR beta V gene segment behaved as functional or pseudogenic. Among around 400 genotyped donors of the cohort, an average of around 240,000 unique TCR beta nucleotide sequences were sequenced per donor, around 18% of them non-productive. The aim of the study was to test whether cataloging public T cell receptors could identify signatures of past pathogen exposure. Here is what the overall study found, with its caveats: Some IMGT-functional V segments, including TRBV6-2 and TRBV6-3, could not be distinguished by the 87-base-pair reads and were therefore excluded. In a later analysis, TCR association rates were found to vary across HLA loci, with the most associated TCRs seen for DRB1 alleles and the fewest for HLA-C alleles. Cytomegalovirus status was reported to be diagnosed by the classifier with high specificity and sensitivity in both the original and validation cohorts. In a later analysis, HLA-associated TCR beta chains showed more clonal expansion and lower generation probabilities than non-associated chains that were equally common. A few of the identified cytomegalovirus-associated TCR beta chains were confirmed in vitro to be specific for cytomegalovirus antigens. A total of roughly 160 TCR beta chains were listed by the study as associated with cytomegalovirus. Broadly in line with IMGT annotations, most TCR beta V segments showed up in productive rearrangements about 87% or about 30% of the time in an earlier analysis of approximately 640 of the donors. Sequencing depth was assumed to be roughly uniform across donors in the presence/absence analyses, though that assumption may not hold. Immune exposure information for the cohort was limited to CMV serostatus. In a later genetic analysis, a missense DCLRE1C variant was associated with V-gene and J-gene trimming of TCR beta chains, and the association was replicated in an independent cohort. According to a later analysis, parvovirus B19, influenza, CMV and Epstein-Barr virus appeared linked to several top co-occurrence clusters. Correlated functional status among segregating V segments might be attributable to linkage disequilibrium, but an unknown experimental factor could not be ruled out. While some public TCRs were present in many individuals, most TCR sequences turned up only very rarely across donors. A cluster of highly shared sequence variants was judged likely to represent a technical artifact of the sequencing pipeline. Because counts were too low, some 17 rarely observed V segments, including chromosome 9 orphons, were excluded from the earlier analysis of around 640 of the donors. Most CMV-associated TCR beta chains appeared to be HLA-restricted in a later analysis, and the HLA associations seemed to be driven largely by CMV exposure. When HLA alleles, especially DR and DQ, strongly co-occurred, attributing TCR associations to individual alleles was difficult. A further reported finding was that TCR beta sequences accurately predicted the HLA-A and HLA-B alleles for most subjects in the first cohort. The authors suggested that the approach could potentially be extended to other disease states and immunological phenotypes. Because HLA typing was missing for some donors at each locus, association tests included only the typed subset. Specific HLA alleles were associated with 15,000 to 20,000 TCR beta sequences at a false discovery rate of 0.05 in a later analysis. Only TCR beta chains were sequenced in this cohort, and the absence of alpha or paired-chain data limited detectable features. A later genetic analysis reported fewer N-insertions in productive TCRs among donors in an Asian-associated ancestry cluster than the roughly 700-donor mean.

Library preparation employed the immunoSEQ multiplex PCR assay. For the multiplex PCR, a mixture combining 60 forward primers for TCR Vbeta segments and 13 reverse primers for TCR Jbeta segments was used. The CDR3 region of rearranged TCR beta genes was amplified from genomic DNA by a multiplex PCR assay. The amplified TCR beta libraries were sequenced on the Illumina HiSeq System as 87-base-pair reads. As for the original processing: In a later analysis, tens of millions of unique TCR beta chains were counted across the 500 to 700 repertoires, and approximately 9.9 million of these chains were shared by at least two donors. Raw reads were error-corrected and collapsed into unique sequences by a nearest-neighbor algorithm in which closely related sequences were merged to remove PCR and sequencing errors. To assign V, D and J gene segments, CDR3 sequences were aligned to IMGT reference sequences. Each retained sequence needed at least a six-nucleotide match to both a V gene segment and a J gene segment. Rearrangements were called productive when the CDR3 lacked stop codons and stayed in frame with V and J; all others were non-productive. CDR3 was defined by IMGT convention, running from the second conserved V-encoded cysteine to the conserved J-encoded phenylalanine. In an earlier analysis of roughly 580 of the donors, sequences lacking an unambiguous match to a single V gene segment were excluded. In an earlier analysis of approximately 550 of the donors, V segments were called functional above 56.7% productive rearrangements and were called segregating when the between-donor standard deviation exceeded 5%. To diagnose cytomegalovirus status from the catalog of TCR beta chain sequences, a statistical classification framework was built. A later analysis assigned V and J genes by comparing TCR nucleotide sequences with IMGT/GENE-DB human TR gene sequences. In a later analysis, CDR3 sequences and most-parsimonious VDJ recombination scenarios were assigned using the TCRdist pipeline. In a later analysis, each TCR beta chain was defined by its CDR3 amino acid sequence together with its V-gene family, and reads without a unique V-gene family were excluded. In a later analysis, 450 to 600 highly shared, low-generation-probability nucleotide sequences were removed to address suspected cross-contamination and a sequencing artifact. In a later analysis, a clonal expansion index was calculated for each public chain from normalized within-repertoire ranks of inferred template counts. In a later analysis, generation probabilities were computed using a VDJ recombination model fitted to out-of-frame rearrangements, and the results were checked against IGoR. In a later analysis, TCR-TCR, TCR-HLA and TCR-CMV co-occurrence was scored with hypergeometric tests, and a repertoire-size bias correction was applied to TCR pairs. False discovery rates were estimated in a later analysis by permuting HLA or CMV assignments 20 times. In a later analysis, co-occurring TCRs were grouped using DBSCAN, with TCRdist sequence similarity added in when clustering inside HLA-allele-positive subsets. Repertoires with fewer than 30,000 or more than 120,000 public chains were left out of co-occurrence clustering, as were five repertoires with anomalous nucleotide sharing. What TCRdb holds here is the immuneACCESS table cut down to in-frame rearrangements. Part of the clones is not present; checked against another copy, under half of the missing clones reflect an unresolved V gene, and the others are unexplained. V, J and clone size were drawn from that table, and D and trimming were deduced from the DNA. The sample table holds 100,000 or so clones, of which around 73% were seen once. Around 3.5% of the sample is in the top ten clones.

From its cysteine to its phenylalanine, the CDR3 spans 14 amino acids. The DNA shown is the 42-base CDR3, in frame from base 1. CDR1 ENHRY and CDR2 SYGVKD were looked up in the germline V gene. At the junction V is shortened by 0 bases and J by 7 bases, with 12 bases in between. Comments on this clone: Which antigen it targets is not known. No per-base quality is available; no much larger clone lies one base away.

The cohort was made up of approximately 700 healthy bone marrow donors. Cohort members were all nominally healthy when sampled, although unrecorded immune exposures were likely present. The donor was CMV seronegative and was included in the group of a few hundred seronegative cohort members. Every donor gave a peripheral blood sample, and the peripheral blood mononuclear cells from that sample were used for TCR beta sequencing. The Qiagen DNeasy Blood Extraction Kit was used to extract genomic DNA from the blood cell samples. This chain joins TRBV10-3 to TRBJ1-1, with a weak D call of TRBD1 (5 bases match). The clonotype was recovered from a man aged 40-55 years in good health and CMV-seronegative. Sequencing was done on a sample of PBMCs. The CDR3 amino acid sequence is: CAISESSRVGEAFF. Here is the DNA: TGTGCCATCAGTGAGTCTAGCAGGGTGGGTGAAGCTTTCTTT.